A single sample is the source of the 3 T cell receptor beta chains below, sequenced in a study of regulatory T cells in long-lasting Graves disease. Arm-PCR with iRepertoire HTBI primers amplified the CDR3 regions for these TCR beta libraries. TCRdb independently ran MiXCR on the multiplex PCR reads; one entry per CDR3 protein. This sample has hundreds of thousands of distinct CDR3 sequences; approximately 21% occur once, and the top ten carry over 6%. Time point given: persistent/refractory GD, antithyroid drugs over 5 years with positive TRAb. TCR sequences were obtained from RNA taken from PBMCs. This specimen consisted of peripheral blood mononuclear cells (PBMCs), obtained when the disease was refractory, from a patient treated with antithyroid drugs. Receptors originate from a female donor with Graves disease.

This clonotype was detected many times. The V gene is TRBV29-1, the J gene TRBJ2-5; D uncertain. The CDR3 loop spans 12 amino acids. Trimming removed 2 bases at V and 3 bases at J, with 7 bases between. The V gene's germline CDR1 is SQVTM and CDR2 ANQGSEA. CDR3 coding DNA: TGCAGCGTTGAAAAGGTAGAAGAGACCCAGTACTTC. This encodes CSVEKVEETQYF. Supplemented by reference TRBV29-1 and TRBJ2-5, the full variable domain reads SAVISQKPSRDICQRGTSLTIQCQVDSQVTMMFWYRQQPGQSLTLIATANQGSEATYESGFVIDKFPISRPNLTFSTLTVSNMSPEDSSIYLCSVEKVEETQYFGPGTRLLVL.

The V call is TRBV20-1, the J call TRBJ2-1; D is perhaps TRBD1 (5 bases). The CDR3 contains 13 residues. Germline-derived CDR1 and CDR2 are DFQATT and SNEGSKA (reference sequence). Trimming stripped 1 base from V and 4 bases from J, with 8 bases between. The CDR3 reads CSARGYRYNEQFF. The CDR3 bases are TGCAGTGCTAGAGGATACAGGTACAATGAGCAGTTCTTC.

This clonotype has at least ten counts. The rearrangement joins TRBV20-1 to TRBJ2-5; D unresolved. This CDR3 has 12 residues. Germline assignment: CDR1 DFQATT and CDR2 SNEGSKA (reference sequence). Trimming shortened V by 3 bases and J by 2 bases, and 7 bases separated the two germline ends. For the CDR3, the DNA is TGCAGTGCTAGGCAGAATCAAGAGACCCAGTACTTC. Its translation: CSARQNQETQYF.